The entry below gives a single T cell receptor beta chain sequence along with its context. Antigen: not known. These data are taken from a study of OX40 agonist ivuxolimab in advanced cancers. Study-level information: Ivuxolimab, which is an agonistic anti-OX40 (CD134) antibody, was administered to the patients.

Repertoires were generated with immunoSEQ multiplex PCR, while TCRdb's copy carries only in-frame clones and drops some. The repertoire holds approximately 50,000 clones, approximately 80% seen once, with approximately 2.8% in the top ten. Findings and limits, study-wide: In the expanded peripheral T cells, antigen specificity was never determined. In the 0.1 to 3.0 mg/kg range, CD4+ and CD8+ blood T cells had expanded clonally by week 6.

The ends were cut back, 0 bases at V and 1 base at J, with 11 bases in the middle. Germline CDR1 reads WSHSY; CDR2 reads SAAADI. The CDR3 sequence is 16 residues long. The sequenced sample was CD4+ or CD8+ T cells sorted from blood, obtained in a trial of the OX40 agonist ivuxolimab. The receptor comes from an adult with an advanced solid tumor such as melanoma, head and neck, liver or kidney cancer. The J gene is TRBJ2-3, the V gene TRBV10-2; D possibly corresponds to TRBD2 (6 bases). CDR3 bases: TGCGCCAGCAGTGAGTCGGGCGGGAAGGGCACAGATACGCAGTATTTT. This sequence encodes CASSESGGKGTDTQYF.